This T cell receptor beta chain was captured by sequencing in a study of identical twins (dated by TCRdb to 2016 to 2017). Regarding the research as a whole: To test whether fetal clonotypes persist, this study deep-sequenced TCR alpha and beta repertoires from monozygotic twins, from unrelated adults of various ages, and from cord blood. To rule out contamination, replicate twin experiments were performed at different times with different library preparation protocols.

Library preparation used 5' RACE. TCRdb records Illumina HiSeq 2000 as the sequencer. Template switching introduced a universal primer binding site; the final cDNA contained a unique molecular identifier, enabling accurate counting of TCR cDNA molecules. Specific primers in the conserved constant-segment region were used to synthesize first-strand cDNA for TCR alpha and beta chains. Each cDNA library was double barcoded, with a SMART-Mk sample barcode plus Illumina barcodes, to control for contamination. Two successive PCR steps introduced TruSeq adapter sequences along with Illumina sample barcodes. The TCR alpha and beta cDNA libraries were sequenced on the Illumina HiSeq platform using custom primers. The paper's data handling went like this. Unique molecular identifiers were extracted from raw reads with MiGEC, and CDR3 positions were determined with MiXCR. For each individual, recombination models were inferred using an EM algorithm with the repgenHMM and IGoR tools. Shared clonotypes were analyzed with the tcR package in R, and sharing was normalized by the product of cloneset sizes. Out-of-frame nonproductive sequences were analyzed to study raw recombination free of thymic and clonal selection effects. TCRdb redid the processing of the public reads, applying fastp at Q25 and MiXCR, and retained in-frame beta chains. Entries are consolidated by CDR3 protein sequence, retaining the most common genes and DNA. V and J calls and clone size were set by TCRdb, not the authors. The sample table lists about 470,000 distinct CDR3 sequences, approximately 24% of them with a count of one. Of the sample, roughly 2.8% is held by the ten largest clones.

This clonotype has a handful of counts. Its antigen is currently not known. There are no base qualities to consult, and no much larger clone falls within one base. Beyond this particular receptor, the publication reports: Excess twin sharing in beta out-of-frame sequences was weaker because fewer shared sequences lowered the signal-to-noise ratio. In monozygotic twins, out-of-frame TCR alpha sharing was systematically underestimated by recombination models, although the models agreed with sharing between unrelated individuals. Abundant cord blood beta clonotypes carried fewer insertions; young adult naive repertoires showed a weaker similar trend, while memory repertoires showed none. Because the same donors could not be followed over many years, the conclusions relied on cross-sectional statistical analysis. Compared with coincidental sharing between unrelated individuals, out-of-frame TCR alpha sequences shared between twins had an excess of sequences with low generation probability. Invariant T cells such as MAIT and iNKT could partly confound zero-insertion analyses, although diverse VJ usage argued against such confounding for most clonotypes.

Every donor was a healthy Caucasian. Three pairs of female monozygotic twins, all aged about 18 to 30 years, made up the twin cohort. Positive isolation kits from Invitrogen were used to isolate CD4+ and CD8+ T cell populations. These data were also filed under a second study, of T cells expressing NK-cell markers. From that second study: In sorted CD3+CD56+NKG2C+, CD3+CD56+NKG2C- and CD3+CD56-NKG2C+ T-cell subsets from eight or nine donors, TCR beta-chain repertoires were profiled. Among the eight sequenced donors, seven were HCMV-seropositive and one was HCMV-seronegative. To restrict sorting to alphabetaTCR-expressing T cells, an anti-gammadeltaTCR antibody was added in several experiments. In a handful of donors, the dominant CD3+CD56+NKG2C+ clonotypes were among the top 10 CD8+ clonotypes and accounted for about 1.0-7.5% of CD8+ T cells. Those dominant clonotypes were again the most abundant among CD3+CD56-NKG2C+ cells in a few donors, at about 25-65%. It remained unclear whether the expanded NKG2C-expressing T cell clones were specific for HCMV antigens. Randomly selected healthy volunteers, three men and five women, were used as the eight sequenced donors. To determine HCMV serostatus, a commercial ELISA kit was used to detect HCMV-specific IgG in serum. MIGEC was used to demultiplex reads and group reads by UMI, and MiTCR was used to assemble and quantify clonotypes. To exclude erroneous sequences, only TCR cDNA sequences supported by at least two reads were retained. The tcR package was used for downstream repertoire analysis, and clonotypes were matched between fractions using CDR3 nucleotide sequence together with V segment. Antigen specificity was annotated against VDJdb with VDJmatch, allowing one amino acid substitution in CDR3.

What was sequenced was CD4+ T cells sorted from blood. The receptor's source is a young woman in good health.

The DNA sequence is TGCAGCGCAGGGACGGTCTCTGGAAACACCATATATTTT. It translates as CSAGTVSGNTIYF. Here the chain combines TRBV29-1 and TRBJ1-3; the D gene is possibly TRBD1, with 5 bases matching. The CDR3 covers 13 residues, taking in both the cysteine and the phenylalanine. Only the CDR3 portion is preserved as DNA: 39 bases, with reading frame beginning at the first base. V drops 7 bases and J drops 0 bases, leaving 10 bases in between. Reading the germline V gene gives CDR1 SQVTM and CDR2 ANQGSEA.